The 22 T cell receptor beta chains presented below share a single source sample, sequenced in a study of T-cell memory formation after mild COVID-19. MiXCR, applied by TCRdb to the 5' RACE reads, yields one record per CDR3 protein. Here the sample spans 500,000 to 600,000 distinct CDR3 sequences, 15% to 20% being singletons. The sample taken for sequencing was PBMCs or a T cell subset sorted from them (not recorded which). The source of these receptors is an adult woman who had mild COVID-19 (a few samples of this study predate the infection). Cell type and time point are not known.

This clonotype was seen repeatedly, ten times or more. This chain joins TRBV18 and TRBJ2-2; D is undetermined. CDR3 length: 15 residues. The germline gives CDR1 KGHSH, CDR2 LQKENI. Trimming pared 2 bases from V and 3 bases from J, leaving 10 bases between. The CDR3 region is CASSPSGSDTGELFF. In nucleotides, the CDR3 is TGTGCCAGCTCACCATCAGGATCGGACACCGGGGAGCTGTTTTTT.

The rearrangement links TRBV20-1 to TRBJ2-7, with 7 bases aligning to TRBD1. The CDR3 covers 14 residues. The trim removed 3 bases at V and 3 bases at J, leaving 8 bases unmatched. The germline V gene has CDR1 DFQATT and CDR2 SNEGSKA (reference sequence). The CDR3 nucleotides read TGCAGTGCTAGCAGAGGGGGCGAGAGCTACGAGCAGTACTTC. This translates into CSASRGGESYEQYF.

This clonotype was detected only a few times. The chain carries TRBV5-1 and TRBJ2-3; tentatively, D is TRBD1 (6 bases). The germline gives CDR1 SGHRS, CDR2 YFSETQ. This CDR3 has 16 amino acids. Trimming took off 4 bases at V and 3 bases at J, with 18 bases between the two ends. CDR3 sequence (DNA): TGCGCCAGCAGCCTGGGTATGGGACAAAGAACAGATACGCAGTATTTT. The encoded protein is CASSLGMGQRTDTQYF.

The chain recombines TRBV12-3 or TRBV12-4 with TRBJ2-7; 8 bases match TRBD2. V trimming: 5 bases; J trimming: 2 bases; junction bases outside the gene matches: 11. This CDR3 region has 16 residues. Here the CDR3 DNA reads TGTGCCAGCAGTGCCGTCCTCGGGGGGGCAGCCTACGAGCAGTACTTC. This codes for CASSAVLGGAAYEQYF.

V and J are TRBV11-2 and TRBJ1-3, with D tentatively TRBD1 (5 bases). Trimming cost V 2 bases and J 4 bases, with 9 bases left between them. There are 14 residues in the CDR3. CDR1 SGHAT and CDR2 FQNNGV come from the germline V gene. The CDR3 sequence is CASSLRQYGNTIYF. DNA of the CDR3: TGTGCCAGCAGCTTAAGACAGTACGGAAACACCATATATTTT.

The table lists this clonotype with a few counts. The chain joins TRBV7-3 to TRBJ1-1; TRBD1 aligns across 10 bases. Germline trimming cut 5 bases from V and 3 bases from J; bases unmatched to any gene: 9. The CDR3 spans 16 residues. CDR1 is SGHTA, CDR2 FQGTGA, per germline. The CDR3 spells CASSPTGQGWDTEAFF. CDR3 DNA sequence: TGTGCCAGCAGCCCCACGGGACAGGGGTGGGACACTGAAGCTTTCTTT.

The CDR3 bases are TGTGCCAGCAGTTTATCTAGCGGGATGGGGACCGGGGAGCTGTTTTTT. The encoded protein is CASSLSSGMGTGELFF. The V and J genes are TRBV12-3 or TRBV12-4 and TRBJ2-2; TRBD2 aligns across 9 bases. There are 16 residues in the CDR3. Germline trimming cut 2 bases from V and 5 bases from J; bases unmatched to any gene: 6.

This clonotype was seen more than once but under ten times. The genes are TRBV7-9 and TRBJ2-5, with D hard to call. Germline V gene sequence: CDR1 SEHNR, CDR2 FQNEAQ (reference sequence). The CDR3 spans 14 residues. Trimming pared 2 bases from V and 3 bases from J, leaving 10 bases between. The CDR3 region has the DNA TGTGCCAGCAGCTTAACGCCCGAAAAAGAGACCCAGTACTTC. It is translated as CASSLTPEKETQYF.

The gene calls are TRBV9 and TRBJ2-3; the match to TRBD1 covers 9 bases. CDR3 size: 15 residues. Germline V gene data show CDR1 as SGDLS and CDR2 as YYNGEE. V was clipped by 4 bases and J by 4 bases; unmatched bases: 7. The CDR3 spells CASSPGTGRADTQYF. For the CDR3, the DNA is TGTGCCAGCAGCCCTGGGACAGGGAGGGCAGATACGCAGTATTTT.

This clonotype has more than one count but fewer than ten. The V and J genes are TRBV3-1 and TRBJ1-4; D gene unclear. Germline V gene sequence: CDR1 LGHDT, CDR2 YNNKEL (reference sequence). V was trimmed by 4 bases and J by 5 bases, leaving 11 bases between them. This CDR3 comprises 14 residues. CDR3 bases: TGTGCCAGCAGCCCAAGGCAACAAAATGAAAAACTGTTTTTT. Its protein is CASSPRQQNEKLFF.

The chain recombines TRBV9 with TRBJ2-3; 8 bases agree with TRBD1. Germline loops: CDR1 SGDLS, CDR2 YYNGEE. This CDR3 comprises 16 residues. The V gene end was trimmed by 3 bases and the J gene end by 3 bases; junction bases not matched to a gene: 9. CDR3 sequence reads: CASSASTGVRTDTQYF. The DNA for the CDR3 is TGTGCCAGCAGCGCATCGACAGGGGTAAGGACAGATACGCAGTATTTT.

The chain couples TRBV19 to TRBJ1-1; tentative D call: TRBD1 (6 bases). The CDR3 spans 15 residues. With 1 base removed from V and 2 bases from J, the gap between germline ends came to 11 bases. CDR1 and CDR2 from the germline V gene are LNHDA and SQIVND (reference sequence). The CDR3 nucleotides are TGTGCCAGTAGTATAGTAGGGACACAAAACACTGAAGCTTTCTTT. Protein: CASSIVGTQNTEAFF.

This clonotype was observed a handful of times. The chain uses TRBV5-1 and TRBJ2-2, with a tentative D call TRBD1 (5 bases). CDR3 length: 15 amino acids. The germline V and J ends were trimmed by 5 bases and 1 base, with 12 bases remaining between them. Per germline, CDR1 SGHRS and CDR2 YFSETQ. The CDR3, as DNA: TGCGCCAGCAGATTAGGGGTTTTGAACACCGGGGAGCTGTTTTTT. Translated: CASRLGVLNTGELFF.

The chain has TRBV12-3 or TRBV12-4 and TRBJ1-2; no clear D gene. The CDR3 extends over 13 amino acids. V was clipped by 0 bases and J by 8 bases, with 10 bases between them. CDR3 loop: CASSLATSSGYTF. The CDR3 region has the DNA TGTGCCAGCAGTTTAGCGACGTCAAGCGGCTACACCTTC.

This clonotype has just a few counts. The V and J genes are TRBV7-2 and TRBJ1-5, with 7 bases aligning to TRBD1. CDR3 length equals 15 residues. The V gene end was trimmed by 0 bases and the J gene end by 2 bases; junction bases not matched to a gene: 1. The germline CDR1 and CDR2 sequences are SGHTA and FQGNSA. The CDR3, as DNA: TGTGCCAGCAGCTTAGCTGGACAGGGCAATCAGCCCCAGCATTTT. Translation gives CASSLAGQGNQPQHF.

This clonotype was recorded a few times. V and J are TRBV12-3 or TRBV12-4 and TRBJ2-2; D possibly corresponds to TRBD1 (5 bases). With 6 bases removed from V and 3 bases from J, the gap between germline ends came to 8 bases. This CDR3 has 13 residues. The CDR3 is CASRTGYTGELFF. DNA for the CDR3: TGTGCCAGCAGAACAGGATACACCGGGGAGCTGTTTTTT.

The chain joins TRBV9 to TRBJ2-7; TRBD1 is a possible D gene (5 bases). The V end was cut by 0 bases, the J end by 0 bases, with 10 bases between. The CDR3 spans 15 residues. The germline V gene has CDR1 SGDLS and CDR2 YYNGEE. For the CDR3, the DNA is TGTGCCAGCAGCGTAGATATAGGGGCCTCCTACGAGCAGTACTTC. It codes for CASSVDIGASYEQYF.

This chain connects TRBV6-6 to TRBJ1-1; TRBD1 might be the D (5 bases). V was clipped by 10 bases and J by 1 base, with 16 bases between them. Germline-derived CDR1 and CDR2 are MNHNY and SVGAGI (reference sequence). This CDR3 comprises 14 residues. CDR3: CATRDVQGNTEAFF. The CDR3 DNA reads TGTGCCACCCGGGACGTCCAGGGGAACACTGAAGCTTTCTTT.

The rearrangement uses TRBV27 and TRBJ2-7, with 11 bases matching TRBD1. CDR3 length equals 14 residues. The V segment lost 6 bases and the J segment 6 bases; nucleotides outside the gene matches: 7. Germline CDR1 and CDR2: MNHEY and SMNVEV (reference sequence). DNA for the CDR3: TGTGCCAGCAGCTCCGGGACAGGGGGAAGCGAGCAGTACTTC. It codes for CASSSGTGGSEQYF.

CDR3 sequence: CASSYGAGPRTDTQYF. DNA of the CDR3: TGTGCCAGCAGTTACGGCGCGGGGCCTCGCACAGATACGCAGTATTTT. V usage is TRBV6-2 or TRBV6-3 and J usage is TRBJ2-3; perhaps TRBD2 as D (6 bases). The germline V gene encodes CDR1 MNHEY and CDR2 SVGEGT. V was trimmed by 2 bases and J by 1 base, leaving 13 bases between them. The CDR3 is made up of 16 amino acids.

CDR3 residues: CASSSTGIQAFF. CDR3 coding DNA: TGTGCCAGCAGCTCCACAGGGATTCAAGCTTTCTTT. The chain employs TRBV5-4 and TRBJ1-1, with a weak D call TRBD1 (6 bases). The CDR3 totals 12 residues. V was cut by 3 bases and J by 9 bases, with 12 bases left in between. Germline loops: CDR1 SGHNT, CDR2 YYREEE (reference sequence).

This chain's CDR3 is CSARGDGGATEAFF. DNA of the CDR3: TGCAGTGCTAGAGGTGATGGGGGGGCGACTGAAGCTTTCTTT. This chain links TRBV20-1 with TRBJ1-1; weak D call: TRBD1 (6 bases). V was trimmed by 1 base and J by 5 bases, leaving 14 bases between them. Per germline, CDR1 DFQATT and CDR2 SNEGSKA (reference sequence). The CDR3 totals 14 residues.